Shown below are 21 T cell receptor beta chains from a single sample sequenced in a study of chemoradiotherapy in HPV16-positive cancers. Only in-frame clones appear in the TCRdb table, and some are missing; sequencing was by immunoSEQ multiplex PCR. The sample holds tens of thousands of clones, about 86% seen once. Here the sequenced sample was blood, taken from a patient who underwent chemoradiotherapy. All receptors come from a human donor with HPV-associated anogenital cancer.

V and J are TRBV7-3 and TRBJ2-1; D is uncertain. CDR1 and CDR2 from the germline V gene are SGHTA and FQGTGA. Trimming removed 5 bases at V and 8 bases at J, with 16 bases between. There are 14 residues in the CDR3. The CDR3 sequence: CASSPIPDGHEQFF. CDR3 DNA: TGTGCCAGCAGCCCAATCCCGGACGGCCATGAGCAGTTCTTC.

CDR3 coding DNA: TGTGCCAGCAGCCAAGGTGCCTACGAGCAGTACTTC. This gives the protein CASSQGAYEQYF. This chain joins TRBV4-2 and TRBJ2-7; D ambiguous. Germline V CDR1 and CDR2: LGHNA, YNFKEQ. The CDR3 loop spans 12 amino acids. Trimming took 1 base from V and 2 from J, leaving 3 bases between them.

The count of this clone is one. The genes are TRBV27 and TRBJ2-1; D is undetermined. V shed 4 bases and J shed 3 bases, with 7 bases lying between them. Germline CDR1 is MNHEY and CDR2 is SMNVEV (reference sequence). The CDR3 is made up of 13 amino acids. Here the CDR3 reads CASSSGYYNEQFF. The CDR3 bases are TGTGCCAGCAGTTCAGGCTACTACAATGAGCAGTTCTTC.

The chain carries TRBV13 and TRBJ2-7, with 11 bases lining up with TRBD1. The CDR3 is 16 amino acids. The V segment lost 5 bases and the J segment 3 bases; nucleotides outside the gene matches: 9. Germline assignment: CDR1 PRHDT and CDR2 FYEKMQ (reference sequence). Here the CDR3 reads CASSPGTGGPGYEQYF. In DNA, the CDR3 is TGTGCCAGCAGCCCTGGGACAGGGGGTCCAGGCTACGAGCAGTACTTC.

This chain links TRBV7-3 with TRBJ1-1, with 7 positions matching TRBD1. V gave up 5 bases and J gave up 3 bases; unmatched junction bases: 3. Germline loops: CDR1 SGHTA, CDR2 FQGTGA. The CDR3 is made up of 13 amino acids. Written as DNA, the CDR3 is TGTGCCAGCAGCCCCCAGGGGGACACTGAAGCTTTCTTT. It codes for CASSPQGDTEAFF.

A few counts support this clone. V usage is TRBV2 and J usage is TRBJ1-1, with TRBD1 as a possible D gene (6 bases). CDR1 and CDR2 from the germline V gene are SNHLY and FYNNEI. The CDR3 consists of 13 residues. V was pared by 7 bases and J by 3 bases, with 12 bases between. Here the CDR3 reads CASIEGEDTEAFF. As DNA, the CDR3 is TGTGCCAGCATAGAGGGGGAGGACACTGAAGCTTTCTTT.

This rearrangement joins TRBV7-6 to TRBJ2-2, with a possible D match to TRBD1 (6 bases). Germline CDR1 is SGHVS and CDR2 is FNYEAQ. Trimming took off 3 bases at V and 4 bases at J, with 15 bases between the two ends. This CDR3 region has 16 residues. The CDR3 spells CASSLDRTAPTGELFF. CDR3 DNA sequence: TGTGCCAGCAGCTTGGATAGGACAGCACCCACCGGGGAGCTGTTTTTT. Full variable domain (missing parts from reference TRBV7-6 and TRBJ2-2): GAGVSQSPRYKVTKRGQDVALRCDPISGHVSLYWYRQALGQGPEFLTYFNYEAQQDKSGLPNDRFSAERPEGSISTLTIQRTEQRDSAMYRCASSLDRTAPTGELFFGEGSRLTVL.

V usage is TRBV11-3 and J usage is TRBJ2-1; perhaps TRBD2 as D (5 bases). The length of the CDR3 is 13 residues. V lost 1 base and J 9 bases, leaving 10 bases between the germline ends. Germline V gene lookup returns CDR1 SGHNT and CDR2 YENEEA. The CDR3 reads CASSLGDYSEQFF. Here the CDR3 DNA reads TGTGCCAGCAGCTTAGGAGACTATTCTGAGCAGTTCTTC.

V is TRBV7-2 and J is TRBJ1-2, with 7 bases lining up with TRBD1. CDR1 and CDR2 from the germline V gene are SGHTA and FQGNSA. CDR3 length: 12 residues. The junction had 5 bases not matched to a gene; V was cut back by 5 bases and J by 8 bases. CDR3 in amino acids: CASSARGGGYTF. The CDR3 DNA sequence: TGTGCCAGCAGCGCCAGGGGGGGAGGCTACACCTTC.

The J gene is TRBJ2-3, the V gene TRBV15; 8 bases match TRBD2. The trim removed 3 bases at V and 0 bases at J, leaving 2 bases unmatched. Germline CDR1 LNHNV, CDR2 YYDKDF (reference sequence). The CDR3 runs 15 residues. CDR3 DNA: TGTGCCACCAGCAGCGGGGGGGCTAGCACAGATACGCAGTATTTT. This translates into CATSSGGASTDTQYF.

The J gene is TRBJ1-4, the V gene TRBV10-1, with a weak D call TRBD1 (5 bases). Germline V CDR1 and CDR2: WNHNN, SYGVQD (reference sequence). CDR3 length: 16 amino acids. The V and J ends lost 3 bases and 8 bases respectively, with 19 bases between them. CDR3 DNA sequence: TGCGCCAGCAGTGATGAGGCGGGCAGGGAAGACGAAAAACTGTTTTTT. Translation gives CASSDEAGREDEKLFF.

The chain uses TRBV28 and TRBJ2-7; D gene uncertain. V gave up 2 bases and J gave up 2 bases, with 16 bases separating them. The germline V gene encodes CDR1 MDHEN and CDR2 SYDVKM. There are 16 residues in the CDR3. In DNA form, the CDR3 reads TGTGCCAGCAGTTTAGATAAGTTCGGCTTGACCTACGAGCAGTACTTC. Protein product: CASSLDKFGLTYEQYF. The full variable domain, with the rest looked up from reference TRBV28 and TRBJ2-7, is DVKVTQSSRYLVKRTGEKVFLECVQDMDHENMFWYRQDPGLGLRLIYFSYDVKMKEKGDIPEGYSVSREKKERFSLILESASTNQTSMYLCASSLDKFGLTYEQYFGPGTRLTVT.

The rearrangement joins TRBV5-1 to TRBJ2-5, with a weak D call TRBD2 (6 bases). Germline-derived CDR1 and CDR2 are SGHRS and YFSETQ. V gave up 2 bases and J gave up 5 bases, with 16 bases separating them. The CDR3 runs to 15 residues. DNA of the CDR3: TGCGCCAGCAGCTTTATAGGGGAGGCTCGGGAGACCCAGTACTTC. This encodes CASSFIGEARETQYF.

DNA of the CDR3: TGTGCCAGCAGGGGCCCTAGCGAGGGAGATACGCAGTATTTT. Protein: CASRGPSEGDTQYF. The V gene is TRBV6-6, the J gene TRBJ2-3, with a weak D call TRBD2 (6 bases). Between the trimmed V and J ends, which lost 6 bases and 5 bases, there was a span of 15 bases. The CDR3 loop spans 14 amino acids. Germline values: CDR1 MNHNY, CDR2 SVGAGI (reference sequence).

The chain carries TRBV2 and TRBJ1-5; TRBD1 agrees at 9 bases. The J segment lost 1 base and the V segment lost 8 bases, leaving 6 bases of the junction unmatched. CDR3 length equals 15 residues. Germline V gives CDR1 SNHLY, CDR2 FYNNEI. CDR3 coding DNA: TGTGCCAGCGGGAGGGACAGGGCAAGCAATCAGCCCCAGCATTTT. Translation: CASGRDRASNQPQHF.

The J gene is TRBJ1-2, the V gene TRBV5-1; D ambiguous. CDR1 SGHRS and CDR2 YFSETQ come from the germline V gene. The CDR3 is 14 residues long. V was clipped by 0 bases and J by 3 bases, with 9 bases between them. The CDR3 here is CASSLEQSDYGYTF. The DNA of the CDR3 is TGCGCCAGCAGCTTGGAACAGTCGGACTATGGCTACACCTTC.

The rearrangement joins TRBV5-1 to TRBJ2-1; the match to TRBD1 covers 7 bases. Per the germline V gene, CDR1 is SGHRS and CDR2 is YFSETQ. Trimming at V came to 0 bases and at J to 0 bases, leaving 3 bases not matched to a gene. The CDR3 loop spans 16 amino acids. CDR3 in DNA: TGCGCCAGCAGCTTGGATGCAGGGGGCTCCTACAATGAGCAGTTCTTC. This encodes CASSLDAGGSYNEQFF. The variable domain in full, completed from reference TRBV5-1 and TRBJ2-1, reads KAGVTQTPRYLIKTRGQQVTLSCSPISGHRSVSWYQQTPGQGLQFLFEYFSETQRNKGNFPGRFSGRQFSNSRSEMNVSTLELGDSALYLCASSLDAGGSYNEQFFGPGTRLTVL.

The chain carries TRBV28 and TRBJ1-1; 9 bases are shared with TRBD1. The CDR3 covers 15 residues. J gave up 1 base and V 6 bases, and 6 bases lay outside the gene matches. CDR1 MDHEN and CDR2 SYDVKM come from the germline V gene. CDR3 region: CASRIQGAQNTEAFF. In DNA, the CDR3 is TGTGCCAGCAGAATACAGGGGGCGCAGAACACTGAAGCTTTCTTT.

CDR3 protein: CASSSLEDRSLFMNTEAFF. The CDR3 DNA sequence: TGTGCCAGCAGTTCCCTCGAAGACAGGTCTTTATTCATGAACACTGAAGCTTTCTTT. The rearrangement uses TRBV27 and TRBJ1-1; maybe TRBD1 (6 bases). The germline CDR1 and CDR2 sequences are MNHEY and SMNVEV (reference sequence). The CDR3 loop spans 19 amino acids. The ends were cut back, 4 bases at V and 0 bases at J, with 24 bases in the middle.

Here the CDR3 DNA reads TGTGCCAGCAAGATCGTAGGGGTAATGAGGGAAAAACTGTTTTTT. Translated, it gives CASKIVGVMREKLFF. This chain uses TRBV2 with TRBJ1-4; tentative D call: TRBD1 (5 bases). Germline V gene sequence: CDR1 SNHLY, CDR2 FYNNEI. V lost 7 bases and J lost 8, with 20 bases in between. The length of the CDR3 is 15 residues. The complete variable domain, with remaining parts taken from reference TRBV2 and TRBJ1-4, reads EPEVTQTPSHQVTQMGQEVILRCVPISNHLYFYWYRQILGQKVEFLVSFYNNEISEKSEIFDDQFSVERPDGSNFTLKIRSTKLEDSAMYFCASKIVGVMREKLFFGSGTQLSVL.

This chain links TRBV18 with TRBJ1-5; possibly TRBD1 for D (5 bases). Trimming removed 2 bases from V and 4 bases from J, with 9 bases in between. The CDR3 runs to 14 residues. Germline CDR1 is KGHSH and CDR2 is LQKENI. This chain's CDR3 is CASSPGDHNQPQHF. The DNA for the CDR3 is TGTGCCAGCTCACCAGGGGACCATAATCAGCCCCAGCATTTT.